A single TCR beta chain is shown here with its context. Its target is unknown. These data originate in a study of blood T cells in healthy people across ages. Study-wide results and limits: Estimates of diversity drawn from one million T cells were considered underestimates. In older individuals, TCR beta diversity per million T cells was lower, falling roughly linearly with age. A greater number of naive CD4+ cells and higher diversity distinguished long-lived donors from aged donors.

CDR3 length: 14 residues. Germline V lookup: CDR1 SQVTM, CDR2 ANQGSEA. A second PCR, run for about 7 to 11 cycles, used a sample-barcoded 5' primer plus a J-beta primer mix. Each cDNA molecule received a tag from a template-switch adaptor that had 12 random nucleotides. In TCRdb, the 5' RACE reads were re-called with MiXCR into one record per CDR3 protein. Seen here are over 500,000 distinct CDR3 sequences, 40% to 65% observed once, and the top ten hold 13%. Source material: blood. This TCR derives from a woman older than 75 in good health. The rearrangement links TRBV29-1 to TRBJ2-5; 10 nucleotides match TRBD2. Near its end, the DNA agrees better with TRBJ2-7, so the J call may be wrong. CDR3 sequence (DNA): TGCAGCGTTGAAGGCCTAGCGGGAGCCTACGAGCAGTACTTC. It translates to CSVEGLAGAYEQYF.